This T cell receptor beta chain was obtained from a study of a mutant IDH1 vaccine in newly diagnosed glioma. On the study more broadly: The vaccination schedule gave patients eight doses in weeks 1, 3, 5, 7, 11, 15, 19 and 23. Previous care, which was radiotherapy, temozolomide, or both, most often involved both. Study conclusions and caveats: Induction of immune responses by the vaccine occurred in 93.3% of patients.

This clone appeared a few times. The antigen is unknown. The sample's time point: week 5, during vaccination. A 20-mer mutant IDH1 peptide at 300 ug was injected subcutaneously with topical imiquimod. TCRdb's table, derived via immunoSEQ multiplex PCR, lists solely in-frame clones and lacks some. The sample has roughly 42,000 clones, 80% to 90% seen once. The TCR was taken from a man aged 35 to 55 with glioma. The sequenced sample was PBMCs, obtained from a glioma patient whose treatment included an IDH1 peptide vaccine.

CDR3 region: CASSPGQGNTEAFF. CDR3 nucleotides: TGTGCCAGCAGCCCCGGACAGGGGAACACTGAAGCTTTCTTT. The chain employs TRBV7-9 and TRBJ1-1; 8 nucleotides align to TRBD1. This CDR3 has 14 amino acids. CDR1 SEHNR and CDR2 FQNEAQ come from the germline V gene (reference sequence). J was trimmed by 1 base and V by 5 bases; bases with no gene match: 3.